These 7 T cell receptor beta chains share one sample of origin, sequenced in a study of blood T cell repertoires in COVID-19. Repertoires were generated with immunoSEQ multiplex PCR, while TCRdb's copy carries only in-frame clones and drops some. The sample carries some 260,000 clones, roughly 84% recorded once. Input material: peripheral blood. These TCRs come from a woman aged 18-29 years with acute or convalescent COVID-19.

The count of this clone is one. V is TRBV12-5 and J is TRBJ2-2; D possibly corresponds to TRBD1 (5 bases). Germline CDR1 reads LGHNT; CDR2 reads FRNRAP. This CDR3 has 15 residues. V was trimmed by 3 bases and J by 9 bases, leaving 17 bases between them. CDR3 bases: TGTGCTAGTGGTTTAGGTTTAGGGGTTTTCAGGGAGCTGTTTTTT. Protein product: CASGLGLGVFRELFF.

This clone was found once. This chain links TRBV10-3 with TRBJ1-1; a possible D gene is TRBD1 (5 bases). V lost 7 bases and J lost 0, with 9 bases in between. The CDR3 spans 13 residues. Germline lookup yields CDR1 ENHRY and CDR2 SYGVKD. DNA for the CDR3: TGTGCCATCATCGGGGGGTTGAACACTGAAGCTTTCTTT. Protein product: CAIIGGLNTEAFF.

The chain combines TRBV27 with TRBJ2-7, with 10 positions matching TRBD1. The germline V gene has CDR1 MNHEY and CDR2 SMNVEV (reference sequence). Losses at the gene ends were 2 bases for V and 7 bases for J; bases not matched to a gene: 5. The CDR3 extends over 14 amino acids. CDR3: CASSLGTGAGEQYF. The DNA for the CDR3 is TGTGCCAGCAGTTTAGGGACAGGGGCAGGTGAGCAGTACTTC.

V and J are TRBV5-1 and TRBJ1-4; TRBD1 might be the D (6 bases). V lost 5 bases to trimming and J lost 7 bases, with 18 bases between them. From germline, CDR1 is SGHRS and CDR2 YFSETQ. CDR3 length: 15 residues. The CDR3 loop reads CASRPTGSDGEKLFF. The CDR3 DNA follows: TGCGCCAGCAGACCTACAGGGTCGGACGGTGAAAAACTGTTTTTT.

The CDR3 loop reads CASTTQGYDSPLHF. In DNA, the CDR3 is TGCGCCAGCACGACTCAGGGGTATGATTCACCCCTCCACTTT. V usage is TRBV10-2 and J usage is TRBJ1-6, with D maybe TRBD1 (6 bases). Per germline, CDR1 WSHSY and CDR2 SAAADI. This CDR3 is 14 amino acids long. V gave up 7 bases and J gave up 8 bases, with 15 bases separating them.

This clone was observed a handful of times. The rearrangement uses TRBV28 and TRBJ1-2, with D unresolved. The V end lost 7 bases, the J end lost 7 bases, and 10 bases lay between the germline ends. This CDR3 has 11 amino acids. In germline, CDR1 is MDHEN, CDR2 SYDVKM. CDR3 region: CASNYNSGYTF. DNA for the CDR3: TGTGCCAGCAACTATAATAGTGGCTACACCTTC.

The gene calls are TRBV20-1 and TRBJ1-6; 8 bases agree with TRBD1. This CDR3 region has 13 residues. Per the germline V gene, CDR1 is DFQATT and CDR2 is SNEGSKA (reference sequence). The V and J ends lost 3 bases and 6 bases, in that order; junction bases with no gene match: 1. The CDR3 sequence: CSASTGGNSPLHF. The CDR3 nucleotides read TGCAGTGCTAGTACAGGGGGTAATTCACCCCTCCACTTT.